This is a list of T cell receptor beta chains from one sample in a study of shared clonotypes between healthy human individuals. Clones were read by immunoSEQ multiplex PCR, and TCRdb kept only the in-frame ones, dropping some. The sample has roughly 500,000 clones, more than 65% seen once; the top ten hold about an eighth. Sample: PBMCs. These receptors were collected from a woman aged 40 to 50 in good health. Some clones in this sample may be carry-over from other donors' samples. The CDR3 runs from the conserved cysteine through the conserved F or W. The D gene is left open where the match is weak. The listing skips clone size in some rows; elsewhere it reads once, few, many or a size class.

D	J	V	size	DNA	CDR3
.	TRBJ1-4	TRBV7-9	many	TGTGCCAGCAGCTCCTACGGAGGTGGAGATGAAAAACTGTTTTTT	CASSSYGGGDEKLFF
.	TRBJ2-2	TRBV27	few	TGTGCCAGCAGTTTAAACACCGGGGAGCTGTTTTTT	CASSLNTGELFF
TRBD1	TRBJ2-5	TRBV11-3	once	TGTGCCAGCAGTTTACAGGGGCGAGAGACCCAGTACTTC	CASSLQGRETQYF
TRBD2	TRBJ2-1	TRBV28	.	TGTGCCAGCCGAACTAGCGCTTCGCAGTTCTTC	CASRTSASQFF
.	TRBJ2-1	TRBV5-1	once	TGCGCCAGCAGCTTGTTGGGGCAAGGGCAGGTCTCCTACAATGAGCAGTTCTTC	CASSLLGQGQVSYNEQFF
.	TRBJ1-1	TRBV28	once	TGTGCCAGCAGAAGGCAGCTGAACACTGAAGCTTTCTTT	CASRRQLNTEAFF
TRBD2	TRBJ2-2	TRBV7-3	.	TGTGCCAGCAGCTTATGGACTAGCGGTACCGGGGAGCTGTTTTTT	CASSLWTSGTGELFF
.	TRBJ1-1	TRBV19	.	TGTGCCAGTAAGGCATCGCTACGGGCTGAAGCTTTCTTT	CASKASLRAEAFF
.	TRBJ1-4	TRBV28	.	TGTGCCAGCGGACCCCGAAAGGAAAAACTGTTTTTT	CASGPRKEKLFF
.	TRBJ1-5	TRBV27	.	TGTGCCAGCAGTTACTCACCCCAGCATTTT	CASSYSPQHF
.	TRBJ2-4	TRBV6-5	.	TGTGCCGCCGGAGAAAACATTCAGTACTTC	CAAGENIQYF
.	TRBJ2-5	TRBV14	.	TGTGCCAGCAGCCATGGTGCAAGAGGGACCCAGTACTTC	CASSHGARGTQYF
TRBD1	TRBJ2-5	TRBV27	.	TGTGCCAGCCAAAGGGACAGGGCAAACCAAGAGACCCAGTACTTC	CASQRDRANQETQYF
TRBD2	TRBJ2-1	TRBV4-2	once	TGTGCCAGCAGCCCAGGGGCTAGCGGGATCAATGAGCAGTTCTTC	CASSPGASGINEQFF
TRBD1	TRBJ1-4	TRBV9	.	TGTGCCAGCAGCCAGACAGGGGTCGCAACTAATGAAAAACTGTTTTTT	CASSQTGVATNEKLFF
TRBD2	TRBJ2-5	TRBV10-3	.	TGTGCCATCAGTGAGGGGCTAGCGGGAGTGGAACAAGAGACCCAGTACTTC	CAISEGLAGVEQETQYF
.	TRBJ2-2	TRBV2	few	TGTGCCAGCAGTGTCAACGGGATCGGTGAGCTGTTTTTT	CASSVNGIGELFF
.	TRBJ1-2	TRBV5-1	few	TGCGCCAGCAGGGCAGAAGCGTCGGGGGTCTACACCTTC	CASRAEASGVYTF
.	TRBJ1-2	TRBV9	few	TGTGCCAGCAGCCCCGACTGGACGGGCTACACCTTC	CASSPDWTGYTF
TRBD1	TRBJ1-3	TRBV6-6	few	TGTGCCAGCAGTTGGACAGGGTCTGGAAACACCATATATTTT	CASSWTGSGNTIYF
TRBD2	TRBJ2-7	TRBV29-1	.	TGCAGCGCCACGACTAGCGGCTCCTACGAGCAGTACTTC	CSATTSGSYEQYF
.	TRBJ2-1	TRBV13	.	TGTGCCAGCAGGAGGGCTTGGGAAGGTAACAATGAGCAGTTCTTC	CASRRAWEGNNEQFF
.	TRBJ1-2	TRBV27	.	TGTGCCAGCAGTTTTCGGGACATTATCCAAAACTATGGCTACACCTTC	CASSFRDIIQNYGYTF
TRBD1	TRBJ2-2	TRBV7-2	.	TGTGCCAGCAGCTTAGAGGGACAGGGTTTGGTCGGGGAGCTGTTTTTT	CASSLEGQGLVGELFF
TRBD2	TRBJ2-7	TRBV7-6	.	TGTGCCAGCAGCGCACGGGAGGGGGAGCAGTACTTC	CASSAREGEQYF
.	TRBJ2-2	TRBV28	once	TGTGCCAGCAGAAAAGGCCCGAGGACCGGGGAGCTGTTTTTT	CASRKGPRTGELFF
.	TRBJ1-1	TRBV19	.	TGTGCCAGTAGTACTCAGACAGGCTACACTGAAGCTTTCTTT	CASSTQTGYTEAFF
TRBD1	TRBJ1-1	TRBV28	.	TGTGCCAGCATCAATTCGGGACAGATGAACACTGAAGCTTTCTTT	CASINSGQMNTEAFF
.	TRBJ2-7	TRBV5-4	many	TGTGCCAGCAGCGCCCCTTTAGCCTCCCCAAAGTCCGAGCAGTACTTC	CASSAPLASPKSEQYF
TRBD1	TRBJ1-4	TRBV18	.	TGTGCCAGCTCACTTCCCCGGACAGGCGGTGAAAAACTGTTTTTT	CASSLPRTGGEKLFF
.	TRBJ1-5	TRBV1	.	TGCACCAGCAGCCATGGACAGCCCGGGACGCCCCAGCATTTT	CTSSHGQPGTPQHF
.	TRBJ1-5	TRBV30	.	TGTGCCATACAGGGCCGGTCAGGCAATCAGCCCCAGCATTTT	CAIQGRSGNQPQHF
TRBD1	TRBJ1-2	TRBV5-6	.	TGTGCCAGCAGCTTGGCCGGGACAGAATATGGCTACACCTTC	CASSLAGTEYGYTF
.	TRBJ1-5	TRBV18	.	TGTGCCAGCTCACAAGGGGCGTATCAGCCCCAGCATTTT	CASSQGAYQPQHF
.	TRBJ2-7	TRBV19	.	TGTGCCAGTAGTATTGGGGTCCCCTACGAGCAGTACTTC	CASSIGVPYEQYF